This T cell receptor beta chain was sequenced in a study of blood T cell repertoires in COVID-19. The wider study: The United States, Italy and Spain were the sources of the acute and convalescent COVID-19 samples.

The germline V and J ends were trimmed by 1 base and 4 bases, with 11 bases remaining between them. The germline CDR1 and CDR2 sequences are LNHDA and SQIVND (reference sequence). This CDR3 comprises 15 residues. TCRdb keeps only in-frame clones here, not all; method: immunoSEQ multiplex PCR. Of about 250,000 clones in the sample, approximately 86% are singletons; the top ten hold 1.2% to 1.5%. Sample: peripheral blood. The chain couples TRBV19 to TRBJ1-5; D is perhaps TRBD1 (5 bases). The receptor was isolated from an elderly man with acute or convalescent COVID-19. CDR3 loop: CASSIGWQGNQPQHF. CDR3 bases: TGTGCCAGTAGTATAGGTTGGCAGGGAAATCAGCCCCAGCATTTT.